This is a list of T cell receptor beta chains from one sample in a study of beta chain features in type 1 diabetes. Using immunoSEQ multiplex PCR, the repertoire was profiled, and TCRdb retains in-frame clones only, with some absent. Here the sample spans 120,000 to 150,000 clones, 48% being singletons. The sequencing input was Tregs from blood. The source is a man aged 18 to 35 in good health. Each CDR3 is given with its conserved first and last residue. The D gene is left open where the match is weak. Expanded clones get a size class; other rows say once, few or many, or leave the size out.

clone size	D gene	V gene	CDR3 length	J gene	CDR3 DNA	CDR3 protein
few	NA	TRBV29-1	12	TRBJ2-1	TGCAGCGGCGGGACTCCTTACAATGAGCAGTTCTTC	CSGGTPYNEQFF
few	NA	TRBV15	12	TRBJ1-2	TGTGCCACCAGCAGAGACCTCTATGGCTACACCTTC	CATSRDLYGYTF
few	TRBD2	TRBV4-3	19	TRBJ2-4	TGCGCCAGCAGCCAAGTTTGGGGACTAGCGGGACAGGCCAAAAACATTCAGTACTTC	CASSQVWGLAGQAKNIQYF
once	NA	TRBV5-1	15	TRBJ2-1	TGCGCCAGCAGCGTGGGGCTAGTGGGGGCCCATGAGCAGTTCTTC	CASSVGLVGAHEQFF
few	NA	TRBV29-1	13	TRBJ2-1	TGCAGCGTTGAAAACTGGTCCTACAATGAGCAGTTCTTC	CSVENWSYNEQFF
few	NA	TRBV5-1	13	TRBJ2-5	TGCGCCAGCAGCTCCGGGACTGCGGCGACCCAGTACTTC	CASSSGTAATQYF
few	TRBD2	TRBV7-2	15	TRBJ2-7	TGTGCCAGCAGCATCTCTAGCGGGATGGGCTACGAGCAGTACTTC	CASSISSGMGYEQYF
NA	NA	TRBV5-1	13	TRBJ2-5	TGCGCCAGCAGCTGGGGGGACCAAGAGACCCAGTACTTC	CASSWGDQETQYF
few	TRBD1	TRBV19	15	TRBJ1-2	TGTGCCAGTATTCAAACGGGACAGACTAACTATGGCTACACCTTC	CASIQTGQTNYGYTF
NA	TRBD1	TRBV29-1	13	TRBJ1-1	TGCAGCGCCAGACAGGGTCGAGGCACTGAAGCTTTCTTT	CSARQGRGTEAFF
few	TRBD2	TRBV29-1	15	TRBJ2-1	TGCAGCGCTCGATGGACTAGCGGGAGTTCGGGTGAGCAGTTCTTC	CSARWTSGSSGEQFF
NA	NA	TRBV7-2	14	TRBJ1-1	TGTGCCAGCAGCCGCCGGGGGGCGGGCACTGAAGCTTTCTTT	CASSRRGAGTEAFF
few	NA	TRBV19	13	TRBJ2-7	TGTGCCAGTAGTATAAAAACGGCGGGCGAGCAGTACTTC	CASSIKTAGEQYF
NA	TRBD1	TRBV5-1	15	TRBJ2-7	TGCGCCAGCAGCTTGGGAGGACAGGGAGCCTACGAGCAGTACTTC	CASSLGGQGAYEQYF
NA	NA	TRBV28	13	TRBJ1-2	TGTGCCAGCAGTGACGCAGGTTTCGATGGCTACACCTTC	CASSDAGFDGYTF
few	TRBD1	TRBV30	14	TRBJ2-7	TGTGCCTGGAGTAGAACAGGGGGTTCGAGCGAGCAGTACTTC	CAWSRTGGSSEQYF
NA	NA	TRBV5-1	12	TRBJ1-6	TGCGCCAGCAAGGACAGAAATTCACCCCTCCACTTT	CASKDRNSPLHF
NA	NA	TRBV6-6	15	TRBJ2-1	TGTGCCAGCAGTTCCCTGGGGCCCTCAGTCGGTGAGCAGTTCTTC	CASSSLGPSVGEQFF
once	TRBD1	TRBV7-8	15	TRBJ2-5	TGTGCCAGCAGCTTAGACAGGGGGCGCGGAGAGACCCAGTACTTC	CASSLDRGRGETQYF